This T cell receptor (beta chain) derives from a study of cytomegalovirus exposure and HLA in healthy donors. The primer mix had 60 Vbeta and 13 Jbeta primers. Sequenced by immunoSEQ multiplex PCR; TCRdb stores in-frame clones only, minus some. The sample records about 160,000 clones, 60% to 80% being singletons. The sample consisted of PBMCs. The receptor comes from a man aged 30 to 45 in good health and CMV-seropositive.

The CDR3 DNA reads as TGTGCCAGCAGCCCTAAAATTGAAAAACTGTTTTTT. As protein: CASSPKIEKLFF. This sequence joins TRBV6-8 and TRBJ1-4; no firm D call. Deletions cut 6 bases from V and 7 bases from J, with 9 bases between. The germline CDR1 and CDR2 sequences are MNHGY and SAAAGT. The CDR3 runs 12 residues.